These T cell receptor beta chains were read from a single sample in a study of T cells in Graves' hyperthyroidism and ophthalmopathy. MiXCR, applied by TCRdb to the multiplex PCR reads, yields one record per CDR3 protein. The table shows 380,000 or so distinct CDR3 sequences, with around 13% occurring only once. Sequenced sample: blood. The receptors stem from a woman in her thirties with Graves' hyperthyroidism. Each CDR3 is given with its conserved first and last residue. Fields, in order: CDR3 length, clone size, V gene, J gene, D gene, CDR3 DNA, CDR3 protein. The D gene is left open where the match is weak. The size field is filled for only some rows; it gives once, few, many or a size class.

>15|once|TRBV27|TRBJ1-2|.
TGTGCCAGCAGTTTTAAGGCAAAGGCTAACTATGGCTACACCTTC
CASSFKAKANYGYTF
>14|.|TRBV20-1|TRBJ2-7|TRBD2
TGCAGTGCTAGGACTAGCGGGGAGAGCTACGAGCAGTACTTC
CSARTSGESYEQYF
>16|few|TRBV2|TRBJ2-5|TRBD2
TGTGCCAGCAGTGAAGCTCGCTCTAGCGGGAGGGAGACCCAGTACTTC
CASSEARSSGRETQYF
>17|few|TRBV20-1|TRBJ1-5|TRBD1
TGCAGTGCTAGGTCGGACAGGGGGCGTTCCCACAATCAGCCCCAGCATTTT
CSARSDRGRSHNQPQHF
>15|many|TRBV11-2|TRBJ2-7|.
TGTGCCAGCAGCTTATCGGACGGCCGTTTCGACAAGCAGTACTTC
CASSLSDGRFDKQYF
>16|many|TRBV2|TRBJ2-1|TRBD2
TGTGCCAGCAGTGAGGAGTCTAGCGGAACCTACAATGAGCAGTTCTTC
CASSEESSGTYNEQFF
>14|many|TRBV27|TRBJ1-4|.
TGTGCCAGCAGTTTTGCGCAGACTAATGAAAAACTGTTTTTT
CASSFAQTNEKLFF
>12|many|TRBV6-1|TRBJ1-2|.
TGTGCCAGCAGTGAAGGGGGCTATGGCTACACCTTC
CASSEGGYGYTF
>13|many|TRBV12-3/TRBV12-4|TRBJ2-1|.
TGTGCCAGCGGGAACCGGAGAATTAATGAGCAGTTCTTC
CASGNRRINEQFF
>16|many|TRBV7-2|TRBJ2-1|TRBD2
TGTGCCAGCAGCCCCACGGGACTAGCGGGAGCCGGTGAGCAGTTCTTC
CASSPTGLAGAGEQFF
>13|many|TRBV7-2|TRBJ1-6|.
TGTGCCAGCAGCCCGGACAGCTATTCACCCCTCCACTTT
CASSPDSYSPLHF
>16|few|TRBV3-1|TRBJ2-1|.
TGTGCCAGCAGCGGTGTTGCTCTGGGGGGTGCCAATGAGCAGTTCTTC
CASSGVALGGANEQFF
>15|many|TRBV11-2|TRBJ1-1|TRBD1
TGTGCCAGCAGCTTACACGGGACAGTGAACACTGAAGCTTTCTTT
CASSLHGTVNTEAFF
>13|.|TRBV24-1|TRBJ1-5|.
TGTGCCACCAGTGAATGGGCGGGACAGCCCCAGCATTTT
CATSEWAGQPQHF
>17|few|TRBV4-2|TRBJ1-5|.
TGTGCCAGCAGCCAAGATCCTTGGGGGAGTAGCAATCAGCCCCAGCATTTT
CASSQDPWGSSNQPQHF
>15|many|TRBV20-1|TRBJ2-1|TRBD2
TGCAGTGCTAGGGCTAGCGGGAGTACCTACAATGAGCAGTTCTTC
CSARASGSTYNEQFF
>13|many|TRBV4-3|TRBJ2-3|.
TGCGCCAGCAGCCAAGAGGACGGGGATACGCAGTATTTT
CASSQEDGDTQYF
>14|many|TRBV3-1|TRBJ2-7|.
TGTGCCAGCAGCCAGGGTGGACGTCTCGGCGAGCAGTACTTC
CASSQGGRLGEQYF
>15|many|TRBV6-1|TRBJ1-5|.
TGTGCCAGCAGTGAAGAGGTGATGGGCAATCAGCCCCAGCATTTT
CASSEEVMGNQPQHF
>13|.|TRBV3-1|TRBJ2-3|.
TGTGCCAGCAGCCAAGAAAACCCCGATACGCAGTATTTT
CASSQENPDTQYF
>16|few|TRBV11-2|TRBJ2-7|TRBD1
TGTGCCAGCAGCTTACAGGGGGCGCCGACCTCCGACGAGCAGTACTTC
CASSLQGAPTSDEQYF
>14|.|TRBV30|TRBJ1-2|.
TGTGCCTGGAAGCCGGGGGGCTCCAACCCTGGCTACACCTTC
CAWKPGGSNPGYTF
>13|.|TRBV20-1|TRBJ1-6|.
TGCAGTGCGAGTTCGGCTCAAGGGTCACCCCTCCACTTT
CSASSAQGSPLHF
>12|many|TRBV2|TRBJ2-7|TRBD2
TGTGCCAGCTTCCCAGGAAGCGGGAGTCAGTACTTC
CASFPGSGSQYF
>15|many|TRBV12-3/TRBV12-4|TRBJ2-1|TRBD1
TGTGCCAGCAGTTCACCGGGACAGGGGGCTTTTGAGCAGTTCTTC
CASSSPGQGAFEQFF
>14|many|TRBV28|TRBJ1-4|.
TGTGCCAGCTCGAGGGGTCCTAATAATGAAAAACTGTTTTTT
CASSRGPNNEKLFF
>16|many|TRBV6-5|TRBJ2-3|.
TGTGCCAGCAGTTACGAAGGGGCAGGGAATAGAGATACGCAGTATTTT
CASSYEGAGNRDTQYF
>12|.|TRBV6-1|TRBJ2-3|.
TGTGCCAGCACGGGAGGCACAGATACGCAGTATTTT
CASTGGTDTQYF
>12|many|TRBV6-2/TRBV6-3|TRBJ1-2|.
TGTGCCAGCAACCAGGACAGCTATGGCTACACCTTC
CASNQDSYGYTF
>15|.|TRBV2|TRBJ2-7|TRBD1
TGTGCCAGCAGCGTGGCCGGGACAGGGAAGCACGAGCAGTACTTC
CASSVAGTGKHEQYF
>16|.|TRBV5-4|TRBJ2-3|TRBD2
TGTGCCAGCAGCCCTGGTGGGACTAGCGTTAAGGATACGCAGTATTTT
CASSPGGTSVKDTQYF
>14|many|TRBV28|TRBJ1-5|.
TGTGCCAGCAGTTTCGTGCTAGACCCCCAGCCCCAGCATTTT
CASSFVLDPQPQHF
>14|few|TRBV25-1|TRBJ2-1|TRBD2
TGTGCCAGCAGTGGTGGTAGCGGGATCGATGAGCAGTTCTTC
CASSGGSGIDEQFF
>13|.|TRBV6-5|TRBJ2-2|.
TGTGCCAGCAGTTACTCCGGGATAGGGGAGCTGTTTTTT
CASSYSGIGELFF
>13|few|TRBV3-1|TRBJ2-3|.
TGTGCCAGCAGCCAAGATTCTTGGGATACGCAGTATTTT
CASSQDSWDTQYF
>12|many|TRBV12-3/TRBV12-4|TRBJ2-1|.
TGTGCCAGCAGCTTGGGCGGAGGAGAGCAGTTCTTC
CASSLGGGEQFF
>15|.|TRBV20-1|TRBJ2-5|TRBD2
TGCGGTGCTCGCCCCCCTCGGGGGGTGGAAGAGACCCAGTACTTC
CGARPPRGVEETQYF
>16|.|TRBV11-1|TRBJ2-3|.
TGTGCCAGCAGCTTATATGTAGGGGGTCAGGAAGATACGCAGTATTTT
CASSLYVGGQEDTQYF
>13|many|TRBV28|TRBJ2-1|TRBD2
TGTGCCAGCGCGACTAGCTCGGGCAATGAGCAGTTCTTC
CASATSSGNEQFF
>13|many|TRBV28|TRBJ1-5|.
TGTGCCAGCAGCAAAGGGGTGTGGGAGCCCCAGCATTTT
CASSKGVWEPQHF
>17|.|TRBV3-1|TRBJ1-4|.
TGTGCCAGCAGCCAAAGACCCGGTTCGACAACTAATGAAAAACTGTTTTTT
CASSQRPGSTTNEKLFF
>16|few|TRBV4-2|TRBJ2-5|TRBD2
TGTGCCAGCAGCCAACGACTAGCGGGAGGTAAAGAGACCCAGTACTTC
CASSQRLAGGKETQYF
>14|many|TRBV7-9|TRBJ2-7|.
TGTGCCAGCAGCGCGGCTCCGGCCCTCTACGAGCAGTACTTC
CASSAAPALYEQYF
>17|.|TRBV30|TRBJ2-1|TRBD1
TGTGCTCACACTGCCCTCTTTGGGACAGGGAACTACAATGAGCAGTTCTTC
CAHTALFGTGNYNEQFF